These 21 T cell receptor beta chains originate from one sample sequenced in a study of cytomegalovirus exposure and HLA in healthy donors. TCRdb's table, derived via immunoSEQ multiplex PCR, lists solely in-frame clones and lacks some. The table lists some 70,000 clones, around 95% of them singletons. The material sequenced was PBMCs. These TCRs come from a man aged 18-30 years in good health and CMV-seronegative.

The chain has TRBV2 and TRBJ1-5; the D is unclear. Germline assignment: CDR1 SNHLY and CDR2 FYNNEI. CDR3 size: 15 residues. The V end was cut by 2 bases, the J end by 6 bases, with 14 bases between. CDR3 DNA: TGTGCCAGCAGTGAACTGGAGGGAGAGGGTCAGCCCCAGCATTTT. It encodes CASSELEGEGQPQHF.

V usage is TRBV2 and J usage is TRBJ1-2; D unresolved. With 7 bases removed from V and 0 bases from J, the gap between germline ends came to 15 bases. Germline CDR1 SNHLY, CDR2 FYNNEI. The CDR3 contains 15 residues. In DNA, the CDR3 is TGTGCCAGCAATCCAGCAGACACCCCTAACTATGGCTACACCTTC. Translating gives CASNPADTPNYGYTF.

This clone has only one observation. V is TRBV28 and J is TRBJ2-4, with D perhaps TRBD1 (5 bases). V dropped 3 bases and J dropped 2 bases, with 8 bases sitting between them. Germline CDR1 is MDHEN and CDR2 is SYDVKM. The CDR3 loop spans 14 amino acids. The CDR3 loop is CASSFQGTKNIQYF. The CDR3 DNA sequence: TGTGCCAGCAGTTTTCAGGGAACCAAAAACATTCAGTACTTC.

V and J are TRBV7-2 and TRBJ2-3; D is uncertain. Trimming shortened V by 5 bases and J by 7 bases, and 10 bases separated the two germline ends. The CDR3 covers 12 residues. Germline-derived CDR1 and CDR2 are SGHTA and FQGNSA. Here the CDR3 DNA reads TGTGCCAGCAGCGCCTTATACAATACGCAGTATTTT. Protein sequence: CASSALYNTQYF.

This chain joins TRBV28 and TRBJ2-7, with D possibly matching TRBD1 (5 bases). CDR3 length: 14 amino acids. V lost 6 bases, J lost 2 bases, and 14 bases lay in between. Germline values: CDR1 MDHEN, CDR2 SYDVKM. CDR3 bases: TGTGCCAGCAGGGCGCAGACAGTTACCTACGAGCAGTACTTC. Encoded protein: CASRAQTVTYEQYF.

The V and J genes are TRBV7-9 and TRBJ2-3, with 13 positions matching TRBD2. CDR1 is SEHNR, CDR2 FQNEAQ, per germline (reference sequence). The CDR3 consists of 18 residues. The J segment lost 4 bases and the V segment lost 5 bases, leaving 12 bases of the junction unmatched. As DNA, the CDR3 is TGTGCCAGCAGCCCAGGGACTAGCGGGAAGGGGCCCCCAGATACGCAGTATTTT. Amino acids: CASSPGTSGKGPPDTQYF.

This clone showed up just once. V is TRBV9 and J is TRBJ1-5, with D unclear. CDR1 SGDLS and CDR2 YYNGEE come from the germline V gene. V shed 4 bases and J shed 7 bases, with 12 bases lying between them. CDR3 length: 13 amino acids. The CDR3 region has the DNA TGTGCCAGCAGCCCCCAGGTGGGCCAGCCCCAGCATTTT. Protein: CASSPQVGQPQHF.

The chain has TRBV27 and TRBJ1-5; TRBD1 matches at 9 bases. Trimming took 0 bases from V and 5 from J; bases not matched to a gene: 5. This CDR3 is 16 amino acids long. The germline V gene has CDR1 MNHEY and CDR2 SMNVEV (reference sequence). For the CDR3, the DNA is TGTGCCAGCAGTTTATCCGGGACAGGGTCGCATCAGCCCCAGCATTTT. This translates into CASSLSGTGSHQPQHF.

The J gene is TRBJ1-3, the V gene TRBV11-2, with a tentative D call TRBD1 (5 bases). In germline, CDR1 is SGHAT, CDR2 FQNNGV. Trimming took 1 base from V and 3 from J, leaving 10 bases between them. The length of the CDR3 is 15 residues. The DNA of the CDR3 is TGTGCCAGCAGCTTAGGGCAGGGAGGTGGAAACACCATATATTTT. As protein: CASSLGQGGGNTIYF. Full variable domain (remainder filled in from reference TRBV11-2 and TRBJ1-3): EAGVAQSPRYKIIEKRQSVAFWCNPISGHATLYWYQQILGQGPKLLIQFQNNGVVDDSQLPKDRFSAERLKGVDSTLKIQPAKLEDSAVYLCASSLGQGGGNTIYFGEGSWLTVV.

The chain recombines TRBV19 with TRBJ1-2, with a possible D match to TRBD1 (6 bases). CDR3 length: 11 amino acids. Trimming cost V 5 bases and J 6 bases, with 7 bases left between them. Germline loops: CDR1 LNHDA, CDR2 SQIVND (reference sequence). CDR3: CASSQGHGYTF. CDR3 DNA sequence: TGTGCCAGTAGTCAGGGGCATGGCTACACCTTC.

J is TRBJ2-7 and V is TRBV11-2; D uncertain. Trimming left V 0 bases short and J 3 bases short, with 3 bases between. Per the germline V gene, CDR1 is SGHAT and CDR2 is FQNNGV. There are 12 residues in the CDR3. The CDR3 protein is CASSLELYEQYF. CDR3 nucleotides: TGTGCCAGCAGCTTAGAACTCTACGAGCAGTACTTC.

The sample holds one count of this clone. V usage is TRBV5-5 and J usage is TRBJ2-7; D gene ambiguous. V was trimmed by 2 bases and J by 2 bases, leaving 14 bases between them. This CDR3 region has 15 residues. Germline-derived CDR1 and CDR2 are SGHKS and YYEKEE (reference sequence). The CDR3 DNA is TGTGCCAGCAGCTTAGAACATGTCGTAACCTACGAGCAGTACTTC. Translating it yields CASSLEHVVTYEQYF. Based on the CDR3 plus reference TRBV5-5 and TRBJ2-7, the full variable domain is DAGVTQSPTHLIKTRGQQVTLRCSPISGHKSVSWYQQVLGQGPQFIFQYYEKEERGRGNFPDRFSARQFPNYSSELNVNALLLGDSALYLCASSLEHVVTYEQYFGPGTRLTVT.

The genes are TRBV11-3 and TRBJ2-1; the match to TRBD2 covers 9 bases. Germline CDR1 reads SGHNT; CDR2 reads YENEEA. After removal of 1 base from V and 7 bases from J, the junction contained 5 bases not matched to a gene. This CDR3 has 15 amino acids. CDR3 protein: CASSLGASGMNEQFF. The CDR3 DNA reads TGTGCCAGCAGCTTAGGGGCTAGCGGGATGAATGAGCAGTTCTTC.

The chain is built from TRBV5-6 and TRBJ1-1, with D possibly TRBD1 on 5 matching bases. The CDR3 consists of 15 residues. The V end lost 0 bases, the J end lost 1 base, and 10 bases lay between the germline ends. Germline lookup yields CDR1 SGHDT and CDR2 YYEEEE. CDR3: CASSLADRPNTEAFF. The DNA for the CDR3 is TGTGCCAGCAGCTTGGCAGACAGACCGAACACTGAAGCTTTCTTT.

The V call is TRBV4-2, the J call TRBJ1-2, with 9 bases that match TRBD1. The J segment lost 8 bases and the V segment lost 6 bases, leaving 13 bases of the junction unmatched. The CDR3 consists of 15 residues. CDR1 is LGHNA, CDR2 YNFKEQ, per germline. The CDR3 protein is CASSRSGTGTSGYTF. The CDR3 DNA sequence: TGTGCCAGCAGTCGCTCCGGGACAGGGACGTCCGGCTACACCTTC.

This clone has a single count. This chain joins TRBV11-2 and TRBJ1-1, with TRBD1 as a possible D gene (6 bases). V lost 0 bases, J lost 10 bases, and 24 bases lay in between. CDR3 length equals 17 residues. The germline V gene has CDR1 SGHAT and CDR2 FQNNGV. The CDR3 reads CASSLDFLGTPREGAFF. The CDR3 DNA is TGTGCCAGCAGCTTAGATTTCTTGGGGACACCCCGAGAGGGAGCTTTCTTT. Variable domain in full (rest from reference TRBV11-2 and TRBJ1-1): EAGVAQSPRYKIIEKRQSVAFWCNPISGHATLYWYQQILGQGPKLLIQFQNNGVVDDSQLPKDRFSAERLKGVDSTLKIQPAKLEDSAVYLCASSLDFLGTPREGAFFGQGTRLTVV.

The CDR3 spells CASRGQAWGEKLFF. CDR3 DNA sequence: TGTGCCAGCAGAGGACAGGCCTGGGGTGAAAAACTGTTTTTT. The chain couples TRBV2 to TRBJ1-4; 7 bases agree with TRBD1. The J segment lost 7 bases and the V segment lost 6 bases, leaving 8 bases of the junction unmatched. This CDR3 spans 14 amino acids. Per germline, CDR1 SNHLY and CDR2 FYNNEI.

This clone was recorded only once. The rearrangement uses TRBV18 and TRBJ2-2, with 7 bases identical to TRBD1. CDR1 is KGHSH and CDR2 is LQKENI in the germline V gene. This CDR3 has 13 amino acids. Trimming took 5 bases from V and 6 from J; bases not matched to a gene: 3. CDR3 nucleotide sequence: TGTGCCAGCTCAGCGACAGGGTCCGGGGAGCTGTTTTTT. Residues: CASSATGSGELFF.

The gene calls are TRBV11-2 and TRBJ1-1; D gene unclear. Trimming took 4 bases from V and 6 from J, leaving 6 bases between them. This CDR3 region has 11 residues. CDR1 and CDR2 (germline): SGHAT, FQNNGV. CDR3 residues: CASSSYSEAFF. The CDR3 coding sequence is TGTGCCAGCAGCTCTTATTCTGAAGCTTTCTTT.

The chain uses TRBV5-8 and TRBJ2-7; D is possibly TRBD2 (6 bases). The germline V gene encodes CDR1 SGHTS and CDR2 YDEGEE. The CDR3 is 13 amino acids. V was clipped by 3 bases and J by 3 bases, with 10 bases between them. The CDR3 sequence is CASSWGESYEQYF. CDR3 bases: TGTGCCAGCAGCTGGGGGGAGAGCTACGAGCAGTACTTC. The whole variable domain, filled in from reference TRBV5-8 and TRBJ2-7, reads EAGVTQSPTHLIKTRGQQATLRCSPISGHTSVYWYQQALGLGLQFLLWYDEGEERNRGNFPPRFSGRQFPNYSSELNVNALELEDSALYLCASSWGESYEQYFGPGTRLTVT.

J is TRBJ2-3 and V is TRBV18; no clear D gene. Germline-derived CDR1 and CDR2 are KGHSH and LQKENI. V was clipped by 0 bases and J by 4 bases, with 8 bases between them. This CDR3 is 14 amino acids long. CDR3 coding DNA: TGTGCCAGCTCACCACCGTCGTCCCCAGATACGCAGTATTTT. Protein sequence: CASSPPSSPDTQYF.